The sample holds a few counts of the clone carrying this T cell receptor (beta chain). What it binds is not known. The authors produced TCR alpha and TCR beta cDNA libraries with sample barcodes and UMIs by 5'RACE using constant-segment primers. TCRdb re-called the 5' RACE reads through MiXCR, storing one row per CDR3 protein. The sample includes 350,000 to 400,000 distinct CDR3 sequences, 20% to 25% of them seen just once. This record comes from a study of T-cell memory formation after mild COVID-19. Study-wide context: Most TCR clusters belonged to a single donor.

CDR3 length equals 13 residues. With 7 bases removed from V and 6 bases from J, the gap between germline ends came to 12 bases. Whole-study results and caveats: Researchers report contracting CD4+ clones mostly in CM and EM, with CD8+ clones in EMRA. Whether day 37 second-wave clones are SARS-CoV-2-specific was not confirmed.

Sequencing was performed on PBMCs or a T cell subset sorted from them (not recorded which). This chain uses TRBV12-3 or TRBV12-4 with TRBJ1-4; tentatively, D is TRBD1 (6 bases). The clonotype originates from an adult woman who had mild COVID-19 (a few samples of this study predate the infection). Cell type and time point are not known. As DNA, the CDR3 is TGTGCCAGCAAGGGGGACGGGTATGAAAAACTGTTTTTT. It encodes CASKGDGYEKLFF.